The clone carrying this T cell receptor beta chain has only a few counts. Its antigen is unidentified. This entry comes from a study of cytomegalovirus exposure and HLA in healthy donors. Study at large: The roughly 670 first-cohort repertoires shared a platform with the 100 to 150 validation repertoires, as reported in a later analysis.

Libraries were prepared by immunoSEQ multiplex PCR; TCRdb keeps only in-frame clonotypes and omits some of them. This sample carries under 200,000 clones, 86% of them seen once, and the ten largest clones take 2% to 2.5%. Study-wide results and limits: Reports described diagnosis of cytomegalovirus status by the classifier as highly specific and sensitive. In vitro confirmation showed three CMV-associated chains to be CMV antigen specific.

Per germline, CDR1 SNHLY and CDR2 FYNNEI. This CDR3 spans 14 amino acids. V was clipped by 8 bases and J by 3 bases; unmatched bases: 9. The sequenced material came from PBMCs. The source is a woman between 18 and 30 years old in good health and CMV-seronegative. The chain has TRBV2 and TRBJ1-1; 7 positions agree with TRBD1. CDR3 nucleotides: TGTGCCAGCGGTACAGGGGAAGGGTACACTGAAGCTTTCTTT. It is translated as CASGTGEGYTEAFF.